One and the same sample provided the 27 T cell receptor beta chains below, sequenced in a study of blood T cell repertoires in COVID-19. The method was immunoSEQ multiplex PCR; TCRdb's version includes in-frame clones alone and lacks a portion of them. The sample yields about 160,000 clones, 92% seen once. The sample comprised peripheral blood. The receptors derive from a man under 40 with COVID-19, enrolled during active disease.

J is TRBJ1-2 and V is TRBV11-2; the match to TRBD1 covers 10 bases. CDR3 length: 15 amino acids. V lost 1 base, J lost 5 bases, and 4 bases stayed unmatched. Germline V gives CDR1 SGHAT, CDR2 FQNNGV. The DNA for the CDR3 is TGTGCCAGCAGCTTAGCGGGACAGGGGATGTATGGCTACACCTTC. Its translation is CASSLAGQGMYGYTF.

The V call is TRBV6-5, the J call TRBJ2-1; maybe TRBD2 (6 bases). From germline, CDR1 is MNHEY and CDR2 SVGAGI. With 2 bases removed from V and 3 bases from J, the gap between germline ends came to 11 bases. This CDR3 has 15 amino acids. CDR3: CASSYTGASYNEQFF. The CDR3 DNA reads as TGTGCCAGCAGTTACACGGGAGCTAGCTACAATGAGCAGTTCTTC.

This clone was seen a single time. The gene calls are TRBV6-6 and TRBJ2-1; 8 bases are a match to TRBD1. Looked up from germline, CDR1 is MNHNY and CDR2 is SVGAGI (reference sequence). The J segment lost 4 bases and the V segment lost 7 bases, leaving 9 bases of the junction unmatched. The CDR3 contains 15 residues. The CDR3, as DNA: TGTGCCAGCACCCACGGACAGGGAGCTTACAATGAGCAGTTCTTC. It translates to CASTHGQGAYNEQFF.

The J gene is TRBJ2-2, the V gene TRBV7-6; D is perhaps TRBD2 (6 bases). The V and J ends lost 4 bases and 2 bases respectively, with 23 bases between them. This CDR3 is built from 19 residues. Germline CDR1 reads SGHVS; CDR2 reads FNYEAQ. CDR3 sequence reads: CASSSRPHGAGPNTGELFF. The CDR3 nucleotides are TGTGCCAGCAGCTCGCGCCCCCATGGGGCGGGACCTAACACCGGGGAGCTGTTTTTT. The full variable domain, in which reference TRBV7-6 and TRBJ2-2 provide the parts outside the CDR3, is GAGVSQSPRYKVTKRGQDVALRCDPISGHVSLYWYRQALGQGPEFLTYFNYEAQQDKSGLPNDRFSAERPEGSISTLTIQRTEQRDSAMYRCASSSRPHGAGPNTGELFFGEGSRLTVL.

V is TRBV9 and J is TRBJ2-2; TRBD1 matches at 9 bases. Trimming at V came to 4 bases and at J to 7 bases, leaving 14 bases not matched to a gene. The CDR3 contains 17 residues. Germline CDR1 reads SGDLS; CDR2 reads YYNGEE. CDR3 bases: TGTGCCAGCAGCCCTCCTTTTACAGGGGGCTTTAACGGGGAGCTGTTTTTT. It encodes CASSPPFTGGFNGELFF.

This CDR3 is CASSHGGRDSPLHF. CDR3 nucleotide sequence: TGTGCCAGCAGCCACGGAGGTAGGGATTCACCCCTCCACTTT. This chain links TRBV7-9 with TRBJ1-6; D is unclear. This CDR3 has 14 amino acids. V lost 5 bases and J lost 8, with 13 bases in between. Germline CDR1 and CDR2: SEHNR and FQNEAQ (reference sequence).

The chain employs TRBV2 and TRBJ2-1; D not certain. Germline V gives CDR1 SNHLY, CDR2 FYNNEI. V was trimmed by 2 bases and J by 6 bases, leaving 14 bases between them. CDR3 length: 15 residues. CDR3: CASSETQDMLNEQFF. CDR3 in DNA: TGTGCCAGCAGTGAAACCCAGGATATGCTCAATGAGCAGTTCTTC. Full variable domain (remainder filled in from reference TRBV2 and TRBJ2-1): EPEVTQTPSHQVTQMGQEVILRCVPISNHLYFYWYRQILGQKVEFLVSFYNNEISEKSEIFDDQFSVERPDGSNFTLKIRSTKLEDSAMYFCASSETQDMLNEQFFGPGTRLTVL.

There are a few counts of this clone. The chain links TRBV18 to TRBJ1-1; TRBD1 aligns across 9 bases. Germline CDR1 KGHSH, CDR2 LQKENI. The CDR3 is 15 amino acids. Trimming cost V 3 bases and J 6 bases; bases outside gene matches: 8. The CDR3 DNA follows: TGTGCCAGCTCACCTCCGGGACAGGGTATCGCTGAAGCTTTCTTT. Its translation is CASSPPGQGIAEAFF.

The chain carries TRBV10-3 and TRBJ2-2; D remains ambiguous. This CDR3 is 14 amino acids long. Trimming stripped 7 bases from V and 0 bases from J, with 9 bases between. Looked up from germline, CDR1 is ENHRY and CDR2 is SYGVKD. CDR3 amino acids: CAINGGANTGELFF. The DNA for the CDR3 is TGTGCCATCAACGGCGGCGCGAACACCGGGGAGCTGTTTTTT.

The rearrangement links TRBV24-1 to TRBJ2-5; possibly TRBD2 for D (6 bases). Trimming took off 5 bases at V and 5 bases at J, with 8 bases between the two ends. The CDR3 covers 12 residues. CDR1 is KGHDR, CDR2 SFDVKD, per germline. The CDR3, as DNA: TGTGCCACCAGTGCGGCGGGGGAGACCCAGTACTTC. Protein: CATSAAGETQYF.

The V call is TRBV6-2 or TRBV6-3, the J call TRBJ1-2; possible D gene TRBD1, 5 bases. The CDR3 runs to 13 residues. Germline CDR1 reads MNHEY; CDR2 reads SVGEGT. The V end lost 4 bases, the J end lost 7 bases, and 13 bases lay between the germline ends. The CDR3 is CASSLSGSIGYTF. Written as DNA, the CDR3 is TGTGCCAGCAGTTTATCAGGGTCCATTGGCTACACCTTC.

This chain links TRBV30 with TRBJ1-3; D unresolved. Germline V gives CDR1 GTSNPN, CDR2 SVGIG (reference sequence). V was shortened by 8 bases and J by 0 bases, with 29 bases between the two germline ends. This CDR3 is built from 19 residues. Here the CDR3 reads CAHQKAEGMRVLSGNTIYF. CDR3 sequence (DNA): TGTGCCCATCAAAAAGCCGAGGGTATGAGGGTTCTCTCTGGAAACACCATATATTTT.

The chain recombines TRBV6-2 or TRBV6-3 with TRBJ1-2, with a possible D match to TRBD1 (5 bases). Germline V gene lookup returns CDR1 MNHEY and CDR2 SVGEGT. The CDR3 runs 14 residues. Trimming stripped 1 base from V and 4 bases from J, with 10 bases between. The CDR3 bases are TGTGCCAGCAGTTACTGGGGCGTTGGCTATGGCTACACCTTC. This codes for CASSYWGVGYGYTF.

The chain links TRBV6-5 to TRBJ2-3, with 7 bases identical to TRBD2. V lost 7 bases, J lost 2 bases, and 6 bases stayed unmatched. From germline, CDR1 is MNHEY and CDR2 SVGAGI. The CDR3 length is 14 residues. This CDR3 reads CASNGGVLTDTQYF. The DNA for the CDR3 is TGTGCCAGCAATGGGGGGGTCCTCACAGATACGCAGTATTTT.

The chain employs TRBV6-5 and TRBJ2-7; 8 bases are a match to TRBD1. The V gene's germline CDR1 is MNHEY and CDR2 SVGAGI. The CDR3 extends over 15 amino acids. With V trimmed by 6 bases and J by 3 bases, 10 bases remained unmatched. The CDR3 coding sequence is TGTGCCAGCAGCCTTAGCGGAGGACAGGGCTACGAGCAGTACTTC. This sequence encodes CASSLSGGQGYEQYF.

This clone was seen a single time. The CDR3 spells CASSVGGGEQYF. Written as DNA, the CDR3 is TGTGCCAGCAGCGTAGGAGGGGGCGAGCAGTACTTC. V usage is TRBV9 and J usage is TRBJ2-7, with TRBD1 as a possible D gene (6 bases). CDR1 is SGDLS and CDR2 is YYNGEE in the germline V gene. Trimming shortened V by 0 bases and J by 6 bases, and 7 bases separated the two germline ends. The CDR3 has 12 amino acids.

The chain recombines TRBV28 with TRBJ1-5; D is perhaps TRBD1 (5 bases). V gave up 7 bases and J gave up 7 bases, with 17 bases separating them. Looked up from germline, CDR1 is MDHEN and CDR2 is SYDVKM. CDR3 size: 14 residues. The CDR3 DNA reads TGTGCCAGCACCTTAGGACAATGGGGACAGCCCCAGCATTTT. Amino acid sequence: CASTLGQWGQPQHF.

The genes are TRBV27 and TRBJ2-2, with 8 bases matching TRBD1. CDR3 size: 15 residues. Germline V gene data show CDR1 as MNHEY and CDR2 as SMNVEV (reference sequence). V lost 4 bases, J lost 3 bases, and 4 bases stayed unmatched. For the CDR3, the DNA is TGTGCCAGCAGTTGGACAGGGCGTTACACCGGGGAGCTGTTTTTT. Encoded protein: CASSWTGRYTGELFF.

CDR3 nucleotides: TGTGCCATCAGTGGAGAGGGGGCTCGAATGAACACTGAAGCTTTCTTT. Translated: CAISGEGARMNTEAFF. The rearrangement uses TRBV10-3 and TRBJ1-1; 7 bases are a match to TRBD1. V gave up 4 bases and J gave up 0 bases; unmatched junction bases: 8. Germline V gene data show CDR1 as ENHRY and CDR2 as SYGVKD. The CDR3 covers 16 residues.

V and J are TRBV28 and TRBJ2-7; 7 bases are a match to TRBD2. CDR3 length equals 14 residues. Trimming took 6 bases from V and 3 from J; bases not matched to a gene: 8. CDR1 is MDHEN and CDR2 is SYDVKM in the germline V gene. The CDR3 nucleotides read TGTGCCAGCAGAGAATGGCAGCGGGGCTACGAGCAGTACTTC. Encoded protein: CASREWQRGYEQYF.

The rearrangement joins TRBV9 to TRBJ1-2; D is uncertain. V was cut by 0 bases and J by 2 bases, with 5 bases left in between. The length of the CDR3 is 13 residues. CDR1 and CDR2 from the germline V gene are SGDLS and YYNGEE. The CDR3 loop is CASSVARNYGYTF. CDR3 sequence (DNA): TGTGCCAGCAGCGTAGCCAGGAACTATGGCTACACCTTC.

The gene calls are TRBV29-1 and TRBJ1-2; possibly TRBD1 for D (6 bases). Between the trimmed V and J ends, which lost 6 bases and 3 bases, there was a span of 17 bases. This CDR3 is built from 14 residues. Germline V lookup: CDR1 SQVTM, CDR2 ANQGSEA. This CDR3 is CSVRHRVADYGYTF. The CDR3 region has the DNA TGCAGCGTCCGCCACAGGGTTGCGGACTATGGCTACACCTTC.

This chain links TRBV2 with TRBJ1-3; 8 nucleotides line up with TRBD1. V gave up 7 bases and J gave up 0 bases; unmatched junction bases: 8. The CDR3 consists of 16 residues. Germline-derived CDR1 and CDR2 are SNHLY and FYNNEI. CDR3 nucleotide sequence: TGTGCCAGCACCGAAGGACAGGGCCTCTCTGGAAACACCATATATTTT. Its protein is CASTEGQGLSGNTIYF. Drawing the rest from reference TRBV2 and TRBJ1-3, the complete variable domain is EPEVTQTPSHQVTQMGQEVILRCVPISNHLYFYWYRQILGQKVEFLVSFYNNEISEKSEIFDDQFSVERPDGSNFTLKIRSTKLEDSAMYFCASTEGQGLSGNTIYFGEGSWLTVV.

The chain uses TRBV4-3 and TRBJ2-3; D ambiguous. V lost 1 base and J 0 bases, leaving 5 bases between the germline ends. CDR1 LGHNA and CDR2 YSLEER come from the germline V gene. The CDR3 is made up of 14 amino acids. The CDR3 region is CASSQGLSTDTQYF. Written as DNA, the CDR3 is TGCGCCAGCAGCCAAGGACTTAGCACAGATACGCAGTATTTT.

The V call is TRBV19, the J call TRBJ1-1; D uncertain. Trimming stripped 4 bases from V and 2 bases from J, with 2 bases between. Looked up from germline, CDR1 is LNHDA and CDR2 is SQIVND (reference sequence). This CDR3 has 11 amino acids. The CDR3 DNA follows: TGTGCCAGTAGTACAAACACTGAAGCTTTCTTT. The encoded protein is CASSTNTEAFF.

V is TRBV4-2 and J is TRBJ1-2; TRBD1 is a possible D gene (6 bases). The CDR3 contains 13 residues. The germline V gene has CDR1 LGHNA and CDR2 YNFKEQ. Trimming took off 4 bases at V and 7 bases at J, with 13 bases between the two ends. The CDR3 here is CASSPPGGGGYTF. CDR3 in DNA: TGTGCCAGCAGCCCCCCGGGAGGGGGTGGCTACACCTTC.

The J gene is TRBJ1-5, the V gene TRBV12-3 or TRBV12-4; no reliable D call. This CDR3 has 13 amino acids. V lost 6 bases to trimming and J lost 0 bases, with 6 bases between them. CDR3 sequence: CASSPFSNQPQHF. CDR3 coding DNA: TGTGCCAGCAGCCCGTTTAGCAATCAGCCCCAGCATTTT.